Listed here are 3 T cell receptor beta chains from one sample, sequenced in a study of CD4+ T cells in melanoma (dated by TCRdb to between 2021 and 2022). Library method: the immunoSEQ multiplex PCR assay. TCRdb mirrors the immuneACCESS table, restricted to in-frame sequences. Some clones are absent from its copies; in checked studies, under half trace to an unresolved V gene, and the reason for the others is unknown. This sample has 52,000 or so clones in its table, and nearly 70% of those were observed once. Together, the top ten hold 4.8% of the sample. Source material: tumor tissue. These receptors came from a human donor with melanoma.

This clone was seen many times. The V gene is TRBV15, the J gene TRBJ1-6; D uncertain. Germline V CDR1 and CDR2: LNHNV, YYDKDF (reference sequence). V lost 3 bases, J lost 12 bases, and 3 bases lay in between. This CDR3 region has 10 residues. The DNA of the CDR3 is TGTGCCACCAGCAGCCAACCCCTCCACTTT. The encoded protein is CATSSQPLHF.

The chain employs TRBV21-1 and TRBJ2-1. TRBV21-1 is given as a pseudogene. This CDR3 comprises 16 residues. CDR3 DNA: TGTGCCAGCAGCAAAGCTGGTGGGCTGAGGACCCATGAGCAGTTCTTC. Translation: CASSKAGGLRTHEQFF.

The CDR3 loop reads CASSPITNTEAFF. In DNA form, the CDR3 reads TGTGCCAGCAGCCCTATTACGAACACTGAAGCTTTCTTT. The rearrangement joins TRBV7-6 to TRBJ1-1; no clear D. Trimming shortened V by 5 bases and J by 1 base, and 8 bases separated the two germline ends. Looked up from germline, CDR1 is SGHVS and CDR2 is FNYEAQ. This CDR3 has 13 residues.